The rows below give T cell receptor beta chains drawn from one sample of a study of cytomegalovirus exposure and HLA in healthy donors. This table comes from immunoSEQ multiplex PCR, and its TCRdb copy is limited to in-frame clones, with some not included. The sample includes about 150,000 clones, approximately 82% of them seen just once. Sequenced: PBMCs. The receptors stem from a woman in her forties or fifties in good health and CMV-seropositive. CDR3s include the opening cysteine and the closing phenylalanine or tryptophan. The D gene is left open where the match is weak. Size is stated for part of the rows, as once, few or many counts, or as a class when the clone is expanded.

NA NA TRBJ2-1 TRBV7-9 TGTGCCAGCAGCTTAGGGGGAGATGCGGATGAGCAGTTCTTC CASSLGGDADEQFF
NA few TRBJ2-7 TRBV4-2 TGTGCCAGCAGCCAAGCAACGAGCAGGGTGAACGAGCAGTACTTC CASSQATSRVNEQYF
TRBD1 NA TRBJ1-2 TRBV6-1 TGTGCCAGCAGTTCGGGACAGGGCCATGGCTACACCTTC CASSSGQGHGYTF
NA NA TRBJ1-4 TRBV7-6 TGTGCCAGCAGCCCAAGGGGATTTGGTGAAAAACTGTTTTTT CASSPRGFGEKLFF
TRBD2 NA TRBJ2-4 TRBV4-2 TGTGCCAGCAGCCAAGAAGCGCTAGCGGGGGATATAGCCAAAAACATTCAGTACTTC CASSQEALAGDIAKNIQYF
NA NA TRBJ1-5 TRBV15 TGTGCCACCAGCAGAGATCGAGGGAACGGTCAGCCCCAGCATTTT CATSRDRGNGQPQHF
NA few TRBJ1-2 TRBV5-4 TGTGCCAGCAGCTCGCCCACTAACCCTGGGGGCTACACCTTC CASSSPTNPGGYTF
TRBD2 NA TRBJ2-1 TRBV30 TGTGCCTGGAGTGCGGGGGGGGTTACGAATGAGCAGTTCTTC CAWSAGGVTNEQFF
TRBD2 NA TRBJ2-3 TRBV5-4 TGTGCCAGCAGCTTAGGTAGCGGGGGCCCACCAGGAGATACGCAGTATTTT CASSLGSGGPPGDTQYF
NA NA TRBJ1-1 TRBV19 TGTGCCAGTAGTATGGGACATCAGTTAGGGAACACTGAAGCTTTCTTT CASSMGHQLGNTEAFF
NA NA TRBJ2-7 TRBV11-2 TGTGCCAGCAGCCCCGGGTCGGGTGGCGAGCAGTACTTC CASSPGSGGEQYF
NA NA TRBJ1-3 TRBV30 TGTGCCTGGAGCGCCCTGGCAGGGCGGTCCGGAAACACCATATATTTT CAWSALAGRSGNTIYF
NA once TRBJ1-5 TRBV6-1 TGTGCCAGCAGTGGTACAGGCACATACGGTCAGCCCCAGCATTTT CASSGTGTYGQPQHF
TRBD2 NA TRBJ2-2 TRBV6-6 TGTGCCAGCAGTTACGGGACTAGCGGCACCGGGGAGCTGTTTTTT CASSYGTSGTGELFF
NA NA TRBJ2-7 TRBV19 TGTGCCAGTAGTACGGACTGGAGTTACGAGCAGTACTTC CASSTDWSYEQYF
NA few TRBJ1-1 TRBV29-1 TGCAGCGTAGACAGGAACACTGAAGCTTTCTTT CSVDRNTEAFF
TRBD2 NA TRBJ2-3 TRBV7-7 TGTGCTAGCAGCTTAGGTAGCGGGTTCACAGATACGCAGTATTTT CASSLGSGFTDTQYF
TRBD2 once TRBJ2-1 TRBV9 TGTGCCAGCAGCGTGGCCACCGGGACTAGCGGGGATACTGAGCAGTTCTTC CASSVATGTSGDTEQFF
NA NA TRBJ1-2 TRBV14 TGTGCCAGCAGCCAGCAACAGGCTTATGGCTACACCTTC CASSQQQAYGYTF
NA NA TRBJ1-2 TRBV27 TGTGCCAGCAGTTTATTACAGGGCTATGGCTACACCTTC CASSLLQGYGYTF
NA NA TRBJ1-4 TRBV9 TGTGCCAGCAGCGTATCGGGAACTAATGAAAAACTGTTTTTT CASSVSGTNEKLFF
TRBD1 NA TRBJ2-2 TRBV18 TGTGCCAGCTCACCGGGACAGGGGACTACCGGGGAGCTGTTTTTT CASSPGQGTTGELFF
TRBD1 NA TRBJ2-7 TRBV6-1 TGTGCCAGCAGTGCCAGACAGGGGGCGCAGAACGAGCAGTACTTC CASSARQGAQNEQYF
NA NA TRBJ2-1 TRBV7-2 TGTGCCAGCAGCTTTGTGGAGAGACGAGAGAATGAGCAGTTCTTC CASSFVERRENEQFF
NA NA TRBJ1-6 TRBV21-1 TGTGTCAGCAAACCCAGTTTCGGGACACTTAATAATTCACCCCTCCACTTT CVSKPSFGTLNNSPLHF
TRBD1 NA TRBJ2-7 TRBV7-8 TGTGCCAGCAGTCTAGGCGGTAGGGGGCGAGGAGACGAGCAGTACTTC CASSLGGRGRGDEQYF
NA NA TRBJ2-3 TRBV5-3 TGTGCCAGAAGCTTGGCCTGTCCTAGAATTTCAGATACGCAGTATTTT CARSLACPRISDTQYF
NA NA TRBJ2-7 TRBV28 TGTGCCAGCAGTTTGGGTTCCAGGGGTAAGTCCTACGAGCAGTACTTC CASSLGSRGKSYEQYF
NA NA TRBJ2-7 TRBV6-5 TGTGCCAGCAGAGATTGGGACTCAGTTTCCTACGAGCAGTACTTC CASRDWDSVSYEQYF
NA NA TRBJ2-1 TRBV30 TGTGCCTGGAGTCCGACAGGTCGTGGGAACAATGAGCAGTTCTTC CAWSPTGRGNNEQFF
NA few TRBJ1-2 TRBV6-1 TGTGCCAGCAGCCCGGGACATGCGGGCGGCTACACCTTC CASSPGHAGGYTF
TRBD2 NA TRBJ2-3 TRBV27 TGTGCCAGCAGTCCCTTGTCTAGCGGGGCCGTTGTAACAGATACGCAGTATTTT CASSPLSSGAVVTDTQYF
NA NA TRBJ2-7 TRBV5-1 TGCGCCAGCAGCTTGGAGGGGTACTACGAGCAGTACTTC CASSLEGYYEQYF
TRBD1 NA TRBJ1-2 TRBV2 TGTGCCGACCGGACAGGGGAAGACTATGGCTACACCTTC CADRTGEDYGYTF
TRBD1 NA TRBJ2-3 TRBV2 TGTGCCAGCAGTGACAGGGCAGGGGGCGTAGATACGCAGTATTTT CASSDRAGGVDTQYF
NA NA TRBJ2-1 TRBV7-9 TGTGCCAGCAGCCAGGAACCTTCTTACAATGAGCAGTTCTTC CASSQEPSYNEQFF
NA NA TRBJ2-1 TRBV27 TGTGCCAGCAGTTTATATAACCGGGGGAGCTCCTACAATGAGCAGTTCTTC CASSLYNRGSSYNEQFF
NA NA TRBJ2-1 TRBV7-9 TGTGCCAGCAGCTTAGAGCCCCGCGTCAATGAGCAGTTCTTC CASSLEPRVNEQFF
TRBD1 once TRBJ1-2 TRBV9 TGTGCCAGCAGCGGGCTAGACAGGGGCCTCGAGTGGGGCTACACCTTC CASSGLDRGLEWGYTF
TRBD1 NA TRBJ1-4 TRBV11-2 TGTGCCAGCAGCCCCCGACAGGGGGCGAATGAAAAACTGTTTTTT CASSPRQGANEKLFF
TRBD2 NA TRBJ2-3 TRBV7-8 TGTGCCAGCAGCTTCAGACTAGCGGGGGCGGGCACAGATACGCAGTATTTT CASSFRLAGAGTDTQYF
NA NA TRBJ1-2 TRBV5-1 TGCGCCAGCAGCCTAACGGCATCGGGGGTCAGGTGGGGCTACACCTTC CASSLTASGVRWGYTF
NA NA TRBJ1-6 TRBV19 TGTGCCAGTAGTGAGGCAAGCTCCTATAATTCACCCCTCCACTTT CASSEASSYNSPLHF
NA NA TRBJ2-4 TRBV27 TGTGCCAGCAGTTTATCGGGTGGGCCGTTAGCCAAAAACATTCAGTACTTC CASSLSGGPLAKNIQYF
TRBD2 few TRBJ2-3 TRBV7-6 TGTGCCAGCAGCTTGGGAGCGGGGATCACAGATACGCAGTATTTT CASSLGAGITDTQYF
TRBD1 few TRBJ2-3 TRBV5-6 TGTGCCAGCAGCTTCGGGACAGGTGTCTCCGATACGCAGTATTTT CASSFGTGVSDTQYF
TRBD2 NA TRBJ2-3 TRBV4-1 TGCGCCAGCAGCCAAGTAGCGGGGGGTCCAGATACGCAGTATTTT CASSQVAGGPDTQYF
NA NA TRBJ1-2 TRBV11-2 TGTGCCAGCAGCTTAGATCCAGGGGTATATGGCTACACCTTC CASSLDPGVYGYTF